This TCR beta chain was documented in a study of cytomegalovirus exposure and HLA in healthy donors. Across the study: Among the approximately 430 donors who were genotyped, about 79% fell in the genetic ancestry cluster that is associated with self-reported Caucasian donors.

The primer mix had 60 Vbeta and 13 Jbeta primers. Libraries were prepared by immunoSEQ multiplex PCR; TCRdb keeps only in-frame clonotypes and omits some of them. The data contain 150,000 to 200,000 clones, around 84% of them singletons. Overall study results and limits: Most TCR sequences were uncommon, yet certain public TCRs appeared in many donors. Investigators reported approximately 150 TCR beta chains as tied to cytomegalovirus.

This CDR3 spans 14 amino acids. About this clone itself: Its antigen is not identified.

The receptor was isolated from a woman aged 18-30 years in good health and CMV-seronegative. The sequencing input was PBMCs. The chain combines TRBV21-1 with TRBJ1-2; TRBD1 is the table's D call and was not checked against the DNA. TRBV21-1 counts as a pseudogene. In DNA, the CDR3 is TGTGCCAGCAGCAAAGAGGCAGACAGAGATGGCTACACCTTC. It encodes CASSKEADRDGYTF.